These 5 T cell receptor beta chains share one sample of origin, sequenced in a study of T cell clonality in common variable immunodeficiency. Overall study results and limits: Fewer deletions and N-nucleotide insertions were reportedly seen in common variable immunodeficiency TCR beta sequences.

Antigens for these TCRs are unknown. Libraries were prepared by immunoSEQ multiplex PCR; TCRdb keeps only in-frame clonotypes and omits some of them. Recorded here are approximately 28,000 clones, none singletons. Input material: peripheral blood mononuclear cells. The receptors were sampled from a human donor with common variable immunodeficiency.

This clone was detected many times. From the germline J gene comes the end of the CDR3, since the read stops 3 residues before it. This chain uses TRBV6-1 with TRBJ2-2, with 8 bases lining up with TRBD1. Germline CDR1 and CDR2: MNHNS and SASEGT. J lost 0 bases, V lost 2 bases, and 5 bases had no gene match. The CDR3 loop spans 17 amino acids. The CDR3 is CASSEQAGGTNTGELFF. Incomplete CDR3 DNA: TGTGCCAGCAGTGAACAAGCAGGGGGCACGAACACCGGGGAG.

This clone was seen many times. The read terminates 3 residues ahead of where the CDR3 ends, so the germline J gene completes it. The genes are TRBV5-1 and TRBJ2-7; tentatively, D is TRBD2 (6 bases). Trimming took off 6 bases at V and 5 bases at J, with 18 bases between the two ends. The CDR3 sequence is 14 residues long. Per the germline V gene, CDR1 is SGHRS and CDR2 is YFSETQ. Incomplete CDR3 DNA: TGCGCCAGCAAACCCCGAACGGGGGTGAACGAG. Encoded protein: CASKPRTGVNE. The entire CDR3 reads CASKPRTGVNEQYF.

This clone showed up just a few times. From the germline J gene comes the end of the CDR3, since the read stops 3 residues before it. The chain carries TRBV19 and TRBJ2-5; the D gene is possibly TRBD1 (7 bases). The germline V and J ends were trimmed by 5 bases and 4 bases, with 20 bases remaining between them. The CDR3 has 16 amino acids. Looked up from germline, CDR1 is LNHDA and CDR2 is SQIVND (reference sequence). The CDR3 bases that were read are TGTGCCAGTAGTCCAGGGGGGAGCCCGAAACGAGAGACC. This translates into CASSPGGSPKRET. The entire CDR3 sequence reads CASSPGGSPKRETQYF.

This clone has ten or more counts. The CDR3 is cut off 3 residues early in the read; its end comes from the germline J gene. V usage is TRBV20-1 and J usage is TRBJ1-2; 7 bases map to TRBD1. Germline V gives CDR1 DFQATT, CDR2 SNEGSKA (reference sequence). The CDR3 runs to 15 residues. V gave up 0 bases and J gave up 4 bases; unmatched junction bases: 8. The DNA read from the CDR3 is TGCAGTGCTAGAGATAAACGGACAGGTTCCTATGGC. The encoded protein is CSARDKRTGSYG. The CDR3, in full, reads CSARDKRTGSYGYTF.

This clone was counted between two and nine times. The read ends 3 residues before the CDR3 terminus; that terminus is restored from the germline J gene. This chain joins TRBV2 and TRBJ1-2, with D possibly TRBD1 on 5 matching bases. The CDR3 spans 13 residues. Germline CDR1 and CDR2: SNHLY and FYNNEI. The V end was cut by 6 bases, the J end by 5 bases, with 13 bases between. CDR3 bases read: TGTGCCAGCAGAGTTACCCAGGGTTATGGC. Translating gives CASRVTQGYG. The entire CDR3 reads CASRVTQGYGYTF.